These 30 T cell receptor beta chains share one sample of origin, sequenced in a study of cytomegalovirus exposure and HLA in healthy donors. With 60 Vbeta and 13 Jbeta primers, the PCR was carried out. The table came from immunoSEQ multiplex PCR; TCRdb's copy has only in-frame clones and leaves some out. The sample yields 170,000 or so clones, 77% seen once. Sequenced: PBMCs. The receptor set was obtained from a woman in her 30s in good health and CMV-seropositive.

The gene calls are TRBV6-1 and TRBJ1-3; 7 nucleotides match TRBD1. The V gene's germline CDR1 is MNHNS and CDR2 SASEGT. V shed 4 bases, J shed 3 bases, and the junction held 6 bases outside the gene matches. This CDR3 is built from 15 residues. The CDR3: CASSADRDDGNTIYF. The DNA for the CDR3 is TGTGCCAGCAGTGCTGACAGGGACGATGGAAACACCATATATTTT.

This clone occurred once. This chain connects TRBV28 to TRBJ2-7, with 9 bases fitting TRBD1. The CDR3 runs to 15 residues. The V segment lost 6 bases and the J segment 3 bases; nucleotides outside the gene matches: 9. Germline-derived CDR1 and CDR2 are MDHEN and SYDVKM. The CDR3 region has the DNA TGTGCCAGCAGCAAAGCCGGGACAGGGCACTACGAGCAGTACTTC. Residues: CASSKAGTGHYEQYF.

The chain employs TRBV11-3 and TRBJ2-3; 10 bases align to TRBD2. J was trimmed by 2 bases and V by 5 bases; bases with no gene match: 10. Germline V gene sequence: CDR1 SGHNT, CDR2 YENEEA. This CDR3 is built from 17 residues. CDR3: CASSPGAGTSVTDTQYF. As DNA, the CDR3 is TGTGCCAGCAGCCCCGGAGCCGGGACTAGCGTCACAGATACGCAGTATTTT.

This clone turned up a few times. V and J are TRBV9 and TRBJ2-2, with 10 bases that match TRBD2. The CDR3 is made up of 20 amino acids. With 0 bases clipped from V and 3 bases from J, the junction kept 14 bases outside the gene matches. Germline V lookup: CDR1 SGDLS, CDR2 YYNGEE. The CDR3 loop is CASSVDLRASGSRDTGELFF. For the CDR3, the DNA is TGTGCCAGCAGCGTAGACCTACGGGCTAGCGGGAGTCGGGACACCGGGGAGCTGTTTTTT. The entire variable domain, with the rest obtained from reference TRBV9 and TRBJ2-2, is as follows: DSGVTQTPKHLITATGQRVTLRCSPRSGDLSVYWYQQSLDQGLQFLIQYYNGEERAKGNILERFSAQQFPDLHSELNLSSLELGDSALYFCASSVDLRASGSRDTGELFFGEGSRLTVL.

This chain joins TRBV19 and TRBJ2-7, with a tentative D call TRBD2 (6 bases). The germline V gene encodes CDR1 LNHDA and CDR2 SQIVND (reference sequence). This CDR3 spans 13 amino acids. Trimming removed 5 bases from V and 5 bases from J, with 13 bases in between. The CDR3 sequence: CASSPAWGDEQYF. Here the CDR3 DNA reads TGTGCCAGTAGTCCCGCGTGGGGGGACGAGCAGTACTTC.

The table lists this clone with a few counts. V gene TRBV7-9 combines with J gene TRBJ1-1, with a tentative D call TRBD1 (6 bases). Trimming cost V 1 base and J 4 bases, with 13 bases left between them. This CDR3 is 15 amino acids long. Germline CDR1 reads SEHNR; CDR2 reads FQNEAQ (reference sequence). The CDR3 loop reads CASSLDRGASTEAFF. In DNA form, the CDR3 reads TGTGCCAGCAGCTTAGACCGGGGGGCGAGCACTGAAGCTTTCTTT.

The chain carries TRBV6-4 and TRBJ2-1, with 9 nucleotides matching TRBD2. The CDR3 spans 15 residues. Per the germline V gene, CDR1 is MRHNA and CDR2 is SNTAGT. V shed 6 bases and J 3 bases; nucleotides not matched to a gene: 6. CDR3 sequence reads: CASSALAGNYNEQFF. As DNA, the CDR3 is TGTGCCAGCAGCGCCCTAGCGGGGAACTACAATGAGCAGTTCTTC.

The V and J genes are TRBV15 and TRBJ2-5; possible D gene TRBD1, 6 bases. Germline CDR1 is LNHNV and CDR2 is YYDKDF (reference sequence). This CDR3 is built from 15 residues. V was pared by 2 bases and J by 3 bases, with 13 bases between. DNA for the CDR3: TGTGCCACCAGCAGAAGGTCGACAGGAGAAGAGACCCAGTACTTC. Protein product: CATSRRSTGEETQYF.

This clone appeared a few times. V and J are TRBV25-1 and TRBJ2-1, with 10 bases identical to TRBD2. The CDR3 is made up of 14 amino acids. Germline CDR1 is MGHDK and CDR2 is SYGVNS. V lost 4 bases to trimming and J lost 8 bases; unmatched junction nucleotides: 5. The CDR3 nucleotides read TGTGCCAGCAGTGTTGGGACTAGCGTAGATGAGCAGTTCTTC. It encodes CASSVGTSVDEQFF.

This clone was recorded once. The chain combines TRBV7-8 with TRBJ2-7, with 9 bases matching TRBD2. With 3 bases clipped from V and 4 bases from J, the junction kept 7 bases outside the gene matches. Germline values: CDR1 SGHVS, CDR2 FQNEAQ. The CDR3 consists of 15 residues. The CDR3: CASSLRLAENYEQYF. CDR3 in DNA: TGTGCCAGCAGCTTGAGACTAGCGGAAAATTACGAGCAGTACTTC.

This clone has just a few counts. The chain joins TRBV6-5 to TRBJ2-7, with D unresolved. Germline lookup yields CDR1 MNHEY and CDR2 SVGAGI. CDR3 length equals 13 residues. V was trimmed by 0 bases and J by 6 bases, leaving 9 bases between them. The CDR3 DNA follows: TGTGCCAGCAGTTACTCGAGGAGTTTCGAGCAGTACTTC. Translating it yields CASSYSRSFEQYF.

The rearrangement links TRBV25-1 to TRBJ1-5; no reliable D call. Deletions cut 2 bases from V and 6 bases from J, with 11 bases between. The CDR3 contains 14 residues. Germline V gene sequence: CDR1 MGHDK, CDR2 SYGVNS. The CDR3, as DNA: TGTGCCAGCAGTGAAGCGGGATTCGGTCAGCCCCAGCATTTT. Encoded protein: CASSEAGFGQPQHF.

The rearrangement joins TRBV5-6 to TRBJ2-5; TRBD2 aligns across 11 bases. V was clipped by 4 bases and J by 1 base; unmatched bases: 12. Germline values: CDR1 SGHDT, CDR2 YYEEEE. There are 18 residues in the CDR3. In DNA, the CDR3 is TGTGCCAGCAGCCTGAGAGGGGTAGCGGGAGGGATCCAAGAGACCCAGTACTTC. It translates to CASSLRGVAGGIQETQYF.

A note on this clone: At one end the junction does not follow the germline gene, possibly because of a read error. The chain combines TRBV7-9 with TRBJ2-7; 9 bases match TRBD1. The CDR3 runs to 15 residues. CDR1 and CDR2 (germline): SEHNR, FQNEAQ (reference sequence). The CDR3 here is CSSSKGQGTMGEQYF. CDR3 coding DNA: TGTTCCAGCAGCAAGGGACAGGGAACAATGGGCGAGCAGTACTTC. Using reference TRBV7-9 and TRBJ2-7 for the parts outside the CDR3, the full variable domain is DTGVSQNPRHKITKRGQNVTFRCDPISEHNRLYWYRQTLGQGPEFLTYFQNEAQLEKSRLLSDRFSAERPKGSFSTLEIQRTEQGDSAMYLCSSSKGQGTMGEQYFGPGTRLTVT.

DNA of the CDR3: TGTGCCAGCAGCGTTGGACAGGGGGTCGCTAACTATGGCTACACCTTC. Residues: CASSVGQGVANYGYTF. The chain links TRBV5-6 to TRBJ1-2, with TRBD1 matching 10 bases. This CDR3 comprises 16 residues. CDR1 SGHDT and CDR2 YYEEEE come from the germline V gene. The V and J ends lost 4 bases and 0 bases, in that order; junction bases with no gene match: 6.

The chain is built from TRBV5-1 and TRBJ1-1, with D hard to call. Germline CDR1 and CDR2: SGHRS and YFSETQ. V lost 1 base and J lost 4, with 8 bases in between. The CDR3 has 13 amino acids. For the CDR3, the DNA is TGCGCCAGCAGCTTGACAGAACTCACTGAAGCTTTCTTT. Translation gives CASSLTELTEAFF.

This chain uses TRBV7-6 with TRBJ2-1; maybe TRBD2 (6 bases). CDR3 length equals 13 residues. Trimming cost V 5 bases and J 8 bases, with 13 bases left between them. The germline V gene encodes CDR1 SGHVS and CDR2 FNYEAQ. CDR3 protein: CASSPRLGHEQFF. The DNA for the CDR3 is TGTGCCAGCAGCCCCAGACTAGGCCATGAGCAGTTCTTC. Variable domain in full (rest from reference TRBV7-6 and TRBJ2-1): GAGVSQSPRYKVTKRGQDVALRCDPISGHVSLYWYRQALGQGPEFLTYFNYEAQQDKSGLPNDRFSAERPEGSISTLTIQRTEQRDSAMYRCASSPRLGHEQFFGPGTRLTVL.

The chain combines TRBV5-1 with TRBJ2-1, with 8 bases identical to TRBD1. CDR3 size: 14 residues. Looked up from germline, CDR1 is SGHRS and CDR2 is YFSETQ. The junction had 6 bases not matched to a gene; V was cut back by 4 bases and J by 6 bases. The DNA for the CDR3 is TGCGCCAGCAGCCTAACCGGGACAGGCAATGAGCAGTTCTTC. Protein sequence: CASSLTGTGNEQFF.

The chain combines TRBV6-1 with TRBJ2-1, with TRBD2 identical over 12 bases. The V gene's germline CDR1 is MNHNS and CDR2 SASEGT. The trim removed 4 bases at V and 9 bases at J, leaving 7 bases unmatched. The CDR3 runs to 15 residues. This CDR3 is CASSVSTSGGSEQFF. CDR3 bases: TGTGCCAGCAGTGTATCGACTAGCGGGGGAAGTGAGCAGTTCTTC.

Only a few counts were recorded for this clone. This chain uses TRBV9 with TRBJ2-1; 11 bases map to TRBD2. J lost 7 bases, V lost 4 bases, and 10 bases had no gene match. CDR3 length: 16 amino acids. Germline V gene data show CDR1 as SGDLS and CDR2 as YYNGEE. CDR3 sequence (DNA): TGTGCCAGCAGCCCTTTAGCGGGAGGGCCGGAAAATGAGCAGTTCTTC. This gives the protein CASSPLAGGPENEQFF. The complete variable domain, with remaining parts taken from reference TRBV9 and TRBJ2-1, reads DSGVTQTPKHLITATGQRVTLRCSPRSGDLSVYWYQQSLDQGLQFLIQYYNGEERAKGNILERFSAQQFPDLHSELNLSSLELGDSALYFCASSPLAGGPENEQFFGPGTRLTVL.

This chain links TRBV6-6 with TRBJ2-3; possibly TRBD2 for D (6 bases). CDR1 and CDR2 (germline): MNHNY, SVGAGI (reference sequence). V lost 5 bases to trimming and J lost 1 base, with 13 bases between them. CDR3 length: 15 residues. CDR3 sequence reads: CASSGGWVGTDTQYF. The CDR3, as DNA: TGTGCCAGCAGTGGGGGGTGGGTGGGCACAGATACGCAGTATTTT.

The chain has TRBV10-3 and TRBJ1-1; TRBD1 is a possible D gene (6 bases). V dropped 8 bases and J dropped 0 bases, with 13 bases sitting between them. Germline CDR1 is ENHRY and CDR2 is SYGVKD. CDR3 length equals 14 residues. The CDR3 here is CAIGEGGLNTEAFF. The CDR3 DNA reads as TGTGCCATCGGGGAGGGGGGGTTGAACACTGAAGCTTTCTTT.

The rearrangement links TRBV6-1 to TRBJ2-1; 12 bases align to TRBD2. J lost 4 bases, V lost 1 base, and 2 bases had no gene match. CDR1 is MNHNS, CDR2 SASEGT, per germline. There are 16 residues in the CDR3. The chain's CDR3 is CASSEGLAGVYNEQFF. The CDR3 DNA sequence: TGTGCCAGCAGTGAAGGACTAGCGGGAGTATACAATGAGCAGTTCTTC.

The V and J genes are TRBV6-5 and TRBJ2-3, with D hard to call. The CDR3 sequence is 11 residues long. The germline V gene has CDR1 MNHEY and CDR2 SVGAGI. The V end lost 6 bases, the J end lost 2 bases, and 3 bases lay between the germline ends. The CDR3 bases are TGTGCCAGCAGCTCCACAGATACGCAGTATTTT. Translating gives CASSSTDTQYF.

This clone was seen a few times. The chain joins TRBV27 to TRBJ1-2; TRBD1 matches 7 bases. CDR1 is MNHEY and CDR2 is SMNVEV in the germline V gene (reference sequence). The CDR3 runs 12 residues. J lost 8 bases, V lost 6 bases, and 6 bases had no gene match. In nucleotides, the CDR3 is TGTGCCAGCAGAACAGGGGCACGAGGCTACACCTTC. Translated, it gives CASRTGARGYTF.

The V and J genes are TRBV11-1 and TRBJ2-5; 9 bases are a match to TRBD2. The CDR3 is 16 residues long. Germline V gene data show CDR1 as SGHAT and CDR2 as FQDESV (reference sequence). The V segment lost 4 bases and the J segment 3 bases; nucleotides outside the gene matches: 9. CDR3: CASSSQAGGFEETQYF. The CDR3, as DNA: TGTGCCAGCAGCTCCCAAGCGGGAGGTTTTGAAGAGACCCAGTACTTC.

The chain recombines TRBV5-1 with TRBJ2-7, with 8 bases that match TRBD1. V lost 4 bases, J lost 7 bases, and 10 bases stayed unmatched. Germline V gives CDR1 SGHRS, CDR2 YFSETQ. The CDR3 runs 14 residues. CDR3 sequence reads: CASSAVTGVGEQYF. DNA of the CDR3: TGCGCCAGCAGCGCCGTGACAGGGGTAGGTGAGCAGTACTTC.

The CDR3 DNA reads as TGTGCCAGCAGCGACAAGCGGGAGCCCTCCTACGAGCAGTACTTC. Translation gives CASSDKREPSYEQYF. This chain uses TRBV6-6 with TRBJ2-7; 8 nucleotides agree with TRBD2. CDR3 length equals 15 residues. With 6 bases clipped from V and 0 bases from J, the junction kept 7 bases outside the gene matches. Germline CDR1 reads MNHNY; CDR2 reads SVGAGI (reference sequence).

The J gene is TRBJ1-5, the V gene TRBV15; D might be TRBD1 (6 bases). V shed 3 bases and J shed 5 bases, with 14 bases lying between them. The CDR3 has 15 amino acids. Germline CDR1 and CDR2: LNHNV and YYDKDF (reference sequence). Here the CDR3 reads CATSRSPGGYQPQHF. CDR3 sequence (DNA): TGTGCCACCAGCAGGAGTCCTGGGGGCTATCAGCCCCAGCATTTT.

The rearrangement joins TRBV6-5 to TRBJ1-4; 9 bases agree with TRBD1. The junction had 6 bases not matched to a gene; V was cut back by 0 bases and J by 10 bases. The CDR3 is 15 amino acids. Per germline, CDR1 MNHEY and CDR2 SVGAGI. This CDR3 is CASSYSGQGMGKLFF. The DNA of the CDR3 is TGTGCCAGCAGTTACTCTGGACAGGGGATGGGAAAACTGTTTTTT.